This T cell receptor beta chain was identified during a study of breast tumors, draining lymph nodes, adjacent tissues. Study-level findings and limits: Luminal-like breast cancer showed significantly higher tumor–nontumor repertoire similarity than basal-like. Data only fit, rather than demonstrated, lymph node origin of most tumor T cells.

This clonotype was detected many times. Its antigen is not identified. A read error may produce the germline difference seen at one junction end. From the multiplex PCR reads, TCRdb called clonotypes with MiXCR, one entry per CDR3 protein. Among about 230,000 distinct CDR3 sequences listed, approximately 31% were seen once. Samples came from axillary lymph nodes draining the breast cancer. The CDR3 is 15 amino acids. Germline CDR1 SEHNR, CDR2 FQNEAQ (reference sequence). The J gene is TRBJ2-5, the V gene TRBV7-9, with 7 bases aligning to TRBD1. This receptor was obtained from a female donor with breast cancer. Some clones in this sample may be carry-over from other donors' samples. The sample comprised axillary lymph node tissue. This CDR3 reads CASSLAWQGEETQHF. The CDR3 DNA sequence: TGTGCCAGCAGCTTAGCGTGGCAGGGGGAAGAGACCCAGCACTTC.